This TCR beta chain was recovered during a study of identical twins. Broader study findings: For out-of-frame alpha sequences shared by twins, low generation probability was in excess. Conclusions relied on cross-sectional statistical analysis, not following the same donors. With abundant cord blood beta clonotypes, insertions were fewer; memory repertoires showed no such pattern.

Comment on this clonotype: Its specificity is unknown.

Through template switching, a universal primer site was introduced, and the cDNA contained unique molecular identifiers. From the 5' RACE reads, TCRdb called clonotypes with MiXCR, one entry per CDR3 protein. Among approximately 700,000 distinct CDR3 sequences listed, 6% to 6.5% were seen once. The sequenced sample consisted of naive T cells sorted from blood. The TCR sequence derives from a man aged 18 to 30 in good health.

CDR3 in amino acids: CASSSPMGTGYEQYV. The CDR3, as DNA: TGTGCCAGCAGTTCTCCCATGGGGACAGGGTACGAGCAGTACGTC. V gene TRBV6-2 or TRBV6-3 combines with J gene TRBJ2-7, with 9 bases matching TRBD1. The CDR3 sequence is 15 residues long. Germline CDR1 reads MNHEY; CDR2 reads SVGEGT. Losses at the gene ends were 4 bases for V and 4 bases for J; bases not matched to a gene: 8.